What follows is one T cell receptor beta chain and its context. Its antigen is not yet known. No base quality information exists; no much larger clone differs at one position. The data were taken from a study of blood T cell repertoires in COVID-19 (dated by TCRdb to the early 2020s). Study-wide context: Samples covering the acute and convalescent phases of COVID-19 were provided by collaborators in the United States, Italy and Spain. The material from the prospective study consisted of cDNA or gDNA derived from T cells, B-cell-depleted T cells, or PBMCs. Subjects who had been exposed to COVID-19, were actively infected with it, or had recovered from it provided the deeply sampled blood TCRbeta repertoires that made up the dataset. The repertoires were released in a freely available public database intended as a resource for research on the immune response to SARS-CoV-2. Samples were obtained from the ongoing ImmuneRACE study (first 160 participants) and from roughly 1,300 subjects provided by 6 global collaborators. Sample metadata almost always included a de-identified subject ID, COVID-19 status, age in years and sex. Where available, HLA class I and class II types were obtained from metadata supplied by the sample provider rather than from assay-based typing.

From the cysteine up to the phenylalanine, the CDR3 has a length of 15 residues. The entry retains the CDR3 DNA only, 45 bases that are in frame from base 1. The germline V gene yields MGHDK for CDR1 and SYGVNS for CDR2. Between the V and J ends, shortened by 4 bases and 5 bases respectively, the junction contains 14 bases. TCRbeta CDR3 regions were amplified from genomic DNA using the immunoSEQ Assay, a bias-controlled multiplex PCR. Turning to the authors' computational methods: The number of nucleated cells in each sample was estimated from the amplification of reference gene primers within the assay. To quantify the absolute abundance of each unique TCRbeta CDR3 rearrangement, sequence reads were collapsed and filtered. For each sample, productive Simpson clonality was calculated as the square root of Simpson's diversity index over productive rearrangements. Not all clones reach the TCRdb copy of this immuneACCESS table, which keeps in-frame sequences only. Checked studies attribute under half of the gap to unresolved V genes and leave the rest unexplained. The V and J calls and clone size were taken over from that table, and D and trimming were inferred from the DNA. This sample gives more than 45,000 clones in total; more than 80% of them show up just once. Around 17% of the sample goes to the ten largest clones.

Whole blood was collected in K2EDTA tubes by collaborating institutions according to the institutions' own protocols. For TCRbeta analysis, collaborators shipped samples in one of three forms: frozen whole blood, isolated PBMCs, or DNA extracted from either of those sample types. Study-wide conclusions, independent of this receptor: The quantity of clinical and demographic metadata differed by source and by participant and was supplied without curation.

The sequence was obtained from a human donor in a cohort sampled during active COVID-19. Recombination connected TRBV25-1 to TRBJ1-4; the D gene is perhaps TRBD1, from 6 matching bases. Sequencing was carried out using peripheral blood. The base sequence is TGTGCCAGCAGTGGCTACGGGACAAAGAATGAAAAACTGTTTTTT. Translated, this is CASSGYGTKNEKLFF.